These T cell receptor beta chains were read from a single sample in a study of blood T cell repertoires in COVID-19. Only in-frame clones appear in the TCRdb table, and some are missing; sequencing was by immunoSEQ multiplex PCR. The sample includes 120,000 or so clones, 88% seen only once; the top ten take less than 2%. Source material: peripheral blood. The source is a human donor in a cohort sampled during active COVID-19. Each CDR3 is given with its conserved first and last residue. D genes are given only for firm matches. Rows may omit the clone size; those that give it use once, few, many or a size class.

j_call clone_size d_call v_call cdr3_nt cdr3_aa
TRBJ1-5 few - TRBV27 TGTGCCAGCAGACCCACGACAGGCAGCAATCAGCCCCAGCATTTT CASRPTTGSNQPQHF
TRBJ2-7 - - TRBV5-1 TGCGCCAGCAGCTTGGCTCCAGGGTCCTCCTACGAGCAGTACTTC CASSLAPGSSYEQYF
TRBJ2-7 - - TRBV7-6 TGTGCCAGCAGCTCCCCCGCAGGCCCCTACGAGCAGTACTTC CASSSPAGPYEQYF
TRBJ2-7 medium-sized - TRBV10-3 TGTGCCATCAGCAACGACAGACCTTCCTACGAGCAGTACTTC CAISNDRPSYEQYF
TRBJ2-3 - - TRBV3-1/TRBV3-2 TGTGCCAGCAGCCAAGTTGAGAATACGCAGTATTTT CASSQVENTQYF
TRBJ2-5 - TRBD2 TRBV30 TGTGCCTGGAGTGTAATGAGCGGGGGCACCCAGTACTTC CAWSVMSGGTQYF
TRBJ2-1 - TRBD2 TRBV6-5 TGTGCCACTAAACCGGGACTAGCGAGTAATGAGCAGTTCTTC CATKPGLASNEQFF
TRBJ2-7 - - TRBV20-1 TGCAGTGCTAGTGCAGGCTACGAAGGCTACGAGCAGTACTTC CSASAGYEGYEQYF
TRBJ2-7 - - TRBV29-1 TGCAGCGTTGATCTAGGGAGCTCCTACGAGCAGTACTTC CSVDLGSSYEQYF
TRBJ2-2 - - TRBV29-1 TGCAGCGTTGAAACTCTCGGGGAGCTGTTTTTT CSVETLGELFF
TRBJ2-7 - TRBD1 TRBV7-2 TGTGCCAGCAGCCTCACCGGGACAGGGGGATACGAGCAGTACTTC CASSLTGTGGYEQYF
TRBJ1-1 - - TRBV7-9 TGTGCCAGCAGCTTAGCGGCCAGGGGGAACACTGAAGCTTTCTTT CASSLAARGNTEAFF
TRBJ2-2 - TRBD2 TRBV7-9 TGTGCCAGCAGCTTGACTAGCGGGATTATTACCGGGGAGCTGTTTTTT CASSLTSGIITGELFF
TRBJ2-1 - TRBD2 TRBV9 TGTGCCAGCAGCGTAGCGGGGGGGCCCAATGAGCAGTTCTTC CASSVAGGPNEQFF
TRBJ2-5 - TRBD2 TRBV2 TGTGCCAGCAGAGGGACTAGCGGGGTTCAAGAGACCCAGTACTTC CASRGTSGVQETQYF
TRBJ1-2 - - TRBV6-5 TGTGCCAGCAGTTACTCTGGGGCACCAGATGTCTATGGCTACACCTTC CASSYSGAPDVYGYTF
TRBJ2-3 - TRBD1 TRBV28 TGTGCCAGCCGACAGGGCGGAGAGTCGCGTACGCAGTATTTT CASRQGGESRTQYF
TRBJ1-1 - - TRBV18 TGTGCCAGCTCACCGGAGCTAGACACTGAAGCTTTCTTT CASSPELDTEAFF
TRBJ2-7 - TRBD1 TRBV7-9 TGTGCCAGCATCCCAGGTGAGGACAGGGGGATCTACGAGCAGTACTTC CASIPGEDRGIYEQYF
TRBJ2-7 - TRBD1 TRBV5-6 TGTGCCAGCAGCTTGGACAGGGGATACGAGCAGTACTTC CASSLDRGYEQYF
TRBJ1-4 once TRBD1 TRBV6-6 TGTGCCAGCAGTCCCCGAGGGACAGGGATTGAAAAACTGTTTTTT CASSPRGTGIEKLFF
TRBJ1-2 - - TRBV28 TGTGCCAGCAGTCCCGTTGGCGGGTACTATGGCTACACCTTC CASSPVGGYYGYTF
TRBJ1-3 medium-sized - TRBV11-2 TGTGCCAGCAGCTTCTCAGGGGCCAAATCTGGAAACACCATATATTTT CASSFSGAKSGNTIYF
TRBJ2-7 - - TRBV5-1 TGCGCCAGCAGCTTGGAGCAGGGCACCTACGAGCAGTACTTC CASSLEQGTYEQYF
TRBJ2-5 once - TRBV5-4 TGTGCCAGCAGCGCCGGGCAGGGGAGGGTAGAGACCCAGTACTTC CASSAGQGRVETQYF
TRBJ1-2 - TRBD1 TRBV6-6 TGTGCCAGCAGTCAGCCGGGACAGGATAACTATGGCTACACCTTC CASSQPGQDNYGYTF
TRBJ2-1 - TRBD2 TRBV11-3 TGTGCCAGCAGGAAGACCGGGACTAGCTTAAACAATGAGCAGTTCTTC CASRKTGTSLNNEQFF
TRBJ2-5 - TRBD2 TRBV29-1 TGCAGCGTTGACGGCCTAGCGGGAACGATTGGAGAGACCCAGTACTTC CSVDGLAGTIGETQYF
TRBJ2-5 - TRBD2 TRBV29-1 TGCAGCGTTGTGATTAGCGGGGATGAGACCCAGTACTTC CSVVISGDETQYF
TRBJ1-3 - TRBD1 TRBV24-1 TGTGCCACCAGTGGCGAGGACAGGGAAGCTGGAAACACCATATATTTT CATSGEDREAGNTIYF
TRBJ1-1 - TRBD1 TRBV13 TGTGCCAGCAGTAACAGGGGGTTCGGGGGCACTGAAGCTTTCTTT CASSNRGFGGTEAFF
TRBJ2-2 - TRBD2 TRBV9 TGTGCCAGCAGCGGCGGGGGCACCGGGGAGCTGTTTTTT CASSGGGTGELFF
TRBJ1-1 - TRBD1 TRBV7-9 TGTGCCAGCAACCCGGAGGGGGCCCCTGAAGCTTTCTTT CASNPEGAPEAFF
TRBJ1-3 - - TRBV7-6 TGTGCCAGCAGCTTAGGATGGCAGGGGGGAAACACCATATATTTT CASSLGWQGGNTIYF
TRBJ2-1 once - TRBV9 TGTGCCAGCAGCGTAGAAGGTGGGAGTCTCTCCTACAATGAGCAGTTCTTC CASSVEGGSLSYNEQFF
TRBJ2-7 - TRBD1 TRBV2 TGTGCCAGCTCGGGACAGGCAACTTACGAGCAGTACTTC CASSGQATYEQYF
TRBJ1-1 - TRBD1 TRBV15 TGTGCCACCAGCCCTGACAGGGACTCTGAAGCTTTCTTT CATSPDRDSEAFF